These 5 T cell receptor beta chains came from one sample sequenced in a study of Graves' ophthalmopathy and Graves' hyperthyroidism. For repertoire sequencing, the TCR beta CDR3 regions were amplified from RNA transcripts. RT-PCR in the first round used HTBI primers; a second-round multiplex PCR followed. One entry per CDR3 protein results from TCRdb running MiXCR on the multiplex PCR reads. Of under 800,000 distinct CDR3 sequences listed, 20% to 25% were seen once; the top ten hold 7.1%. Sequencing was performed on peripheral blood. The receptors were sampled from a woman under 30 with stable Graves' hyperthyroidism. Some clones in this sample may be carry-over from other donors' samples.

Of note for this clonotype: This may be a read error, as it is one base from a much larger clone. Since the CDR3 does not end with the conserved phenylalanine or tryptophan, this likely comes from a read error. The chain uses TRBV27 and TRBJ1-1, with D possibly matching TRBD1 (6 bases). Germline CDR1 reads MNHEY; CDR2 reads SMNVEV (reference sequence). The CDR3 spans 14 residues. The V end lost 5 bases, the J end lost 3 bases, and 13 bases lay between the germline ends. This CDR3 reads CASSVNREDTEAFS. The CDR3 bases are TGTGCCAGCAGTGTAAACAGGGAGGACACTGAAGCTTTCTCT.

A few counts support this clonotype. The rearrangement joins TRBV5-1 to TRBJ1-1; possibly TRBD1 for D (6 bases). V shed 4 bases and J shed 3 bases, with 19 bases lying between them. From germline, CDR1 is SGHRS and CDR2 YFSETQ. The CDR3 covers 16 residues. The CDR3 nucleotides read TGCGCCAGCAGCCTCGAAGGCGCCAGGGGTCACACTGAAGCTTTCTTT. Its protein product is CASSLEGARGHTEAFF. Full variable domain (outside the CDR3, taken from reference TRBV5-1 and TRBJ1-1): KAGVTQTPRYLIKTRGQQVTLSCSPISGHRSVSWYQQTPGQGLQFLFEYFSETQRNKGNFPGRFSGRQFSNSRSEMNVSTLELGDSALYLCASSLEGARGHTEAFFGQGTRLTVV.

This clonotype has more than one count but fewer than ten. The CDR3 sequence is CASSPGGWGEQYF. The CDR3 nucleotides read TGTGCCAGTAGTCCAGGAGGGTGGGGCGAGCAGTACTTC. The chain uses TRBV19 and TRBJ2-7; TRBD2 might be the D (6 bases). CDR3 length equals 13 residues. Germline CDR1 is LNHDA and CDR2 is SQIVND (reference sequence). The ends were cut back, 5 bases at V and 6 bases at J, with 14 bases in the middle.

V usage is TRBV11-2 and J usage is TRBJ2-2; weak D call: TRBD1 (6 bases). In germline, CDR1 is SGHAT, CDR2 FQNNGV. With 2 bases removed from V and 2 bases from J, the gap between germline ends came to 12 bases. This CDR3 comprises 16 residues. The CDR3 reads CASSLWGHINTGELFF. In DNA, the CDR3 is TGTGCCAGCAGCTTATGGGGACACATAAACACCGGGGAGCTGTTTTTT.

This clonotype was counted at least ten times. This chain uses TRBV6-2 or TRBV6-3 with TRBJ2-5; TRBD1 might be the D (6 bases). With 7 bases removed from V and 2 bases from J, the gap between germline ends came to 11 bases. The CDR3 has 13 residues. CDR1 is MNHEY and CDR2 is SVGEGT in the germline V gene. CDR3 loop: CASNRDKQETQYF. CDR3 nucleotides: TGTGCCAGCAACCGGGACAAACAAGAGACCCAGTACTTC.